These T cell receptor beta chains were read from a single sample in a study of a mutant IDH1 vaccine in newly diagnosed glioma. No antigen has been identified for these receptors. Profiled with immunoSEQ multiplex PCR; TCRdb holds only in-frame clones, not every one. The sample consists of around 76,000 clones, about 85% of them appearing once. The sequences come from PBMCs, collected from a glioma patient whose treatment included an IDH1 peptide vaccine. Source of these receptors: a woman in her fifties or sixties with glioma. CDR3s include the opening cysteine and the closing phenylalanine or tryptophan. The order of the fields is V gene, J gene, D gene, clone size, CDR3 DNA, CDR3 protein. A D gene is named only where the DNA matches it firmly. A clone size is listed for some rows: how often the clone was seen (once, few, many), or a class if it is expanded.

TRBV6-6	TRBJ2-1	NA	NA	TGTGCCGGCAGTTCCCAGGGCAATGAGCAGTTCTTC	CAGSSQGNEQFF
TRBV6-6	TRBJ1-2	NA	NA	TGTGCCAGCAGTTACGGCGGATCTAACTATGGCTACACCTTC	CASSYGGSNYGYTF
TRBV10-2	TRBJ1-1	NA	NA	TGCGCCAGCAGCGACGCGAGAACAGGGTTGAACACTGAAGCTTTCTTT	CASSDARTGLNTEAFF
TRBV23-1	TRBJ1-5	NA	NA	TGCGCCAGCACCGGACGCGGTTTTTGCAATCAGCCCCAGCATTTT	CASTGRGFCNQPQHF
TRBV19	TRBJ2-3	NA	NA	TGTGCCAGTAGTATGCTAGCGCACACAGATACGCAGTATTTT	CASSMLAHTDTQYF
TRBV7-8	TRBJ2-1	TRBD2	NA	TGTGCCAGCCATCAGGGATTAGCGGGAGGGCTACACAATGAGCAGTTCTTC	CASHQGLAGGLHNEQFF
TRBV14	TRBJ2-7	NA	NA	TGTGCCAGCAGTTTAGGAGGGGACTACGAGCAGTACTTC	CASSLGGDYEQYF
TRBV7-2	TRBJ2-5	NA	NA	TGTGCCAGCAGCTTAAGGCAGACCCAGTACTTC	CASSLRQTQYF
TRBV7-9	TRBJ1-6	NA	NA	TGTGCCAGCAGCTTAGGAGCCAGGGGATTAAGTTCACCCCTCCACTTT	CASSLGARGLSSPLHF
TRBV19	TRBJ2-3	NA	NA	TGTGCCAGTAGTAGGGACCCCCGAGGTACGCAGTATTTT	CASSRDPRGTQYF
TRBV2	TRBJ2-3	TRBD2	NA	TGTGCCAGCAGTGGTTCTACTAGCGGGAGTAGGCAGTATTTT	CASSGSTSGSRQYF
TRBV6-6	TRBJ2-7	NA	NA	TGTGCCAGCAGAGGGAGCCGTTCCTACGAGCAGTACTTC	CASRGSRSYEQYF
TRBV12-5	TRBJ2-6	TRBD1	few	TGTGCTAGTTCATACAGGGGCGCTGGGGCCAACGTCCTGACTTTC	CASSYRGAGANVLTF
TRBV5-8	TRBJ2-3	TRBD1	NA	TGTGCCAGCAGACCGGGACAGTCTAGCACAGATACGCAGTATTTT	CASRPGQSSTDTQYF
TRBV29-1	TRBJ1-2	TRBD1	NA	TGCAGCGTCGTGACAGGGTTCTATGGCTACACCTTC	CSVVTGFYGYTF
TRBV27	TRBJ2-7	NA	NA	TGTGCCAGCAGATTGACAGGTTCCTACGAGCAGTACTTC	CASRLTGSYEQYF
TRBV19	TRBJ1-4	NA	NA	TGTGCCAGTAGTAGCCGGACCTATGGGGCAACTAATGAAAAACTGTTTTTT	CASSSRTYGATNEKLFF
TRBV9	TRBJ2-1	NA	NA	TGTGCCAGCAGCGGGAATAGCGCCGGCGGTGAGCAGTTCTTC	CASSGNSAGGEQFF
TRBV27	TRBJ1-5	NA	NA	TGTGCCAGCAGTCTTGACGGGCAGCCCCAGCATTTT	CASSLDGQPQHF
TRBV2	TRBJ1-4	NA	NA	TGTGCCAGCAGGGAGACGGTGACAAAACTGTTTTTT	CASRETVTKLFF
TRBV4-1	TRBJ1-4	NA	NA	TGCGCCAGCAGCCAAGATTCGGTACAGACTTATGAAAAACTGTTTTTT	CASSQDSVQTYEKLFF
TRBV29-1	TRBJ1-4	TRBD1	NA	TGCAGCGTACAGGGGGCGGGTGAAAAACTGTTTTTT	CSVQGAGEKLFF
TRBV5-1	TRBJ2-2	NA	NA	TGCGCCAGCAGCTCGAGTAACGCTGGCACCGGGGAGCTGTTTTTT	CASSSSNAGTGELFF
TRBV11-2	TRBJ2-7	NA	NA	TGTGCCAGCAGCGTTAAGGGACACAACTACGAGCAGTACTTC	CASSVKGHNYEQYF
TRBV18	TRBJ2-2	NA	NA	TGTGCCAGCTCACCACGTCCTAGCGTCGGCTCGGCAACCGGGGAGCTGTTTTTT	CASSPRPSVGSATGELFF
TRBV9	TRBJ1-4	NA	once	TGTGCCAGCAGTCCACGAAGAGGGACTAATGAAAAACTGTTTTTT	CASSPRRGTNEKLFF
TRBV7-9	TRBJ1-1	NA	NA	TGTGCCAGCAGTGGATGGAACACTGAAGCTTTCTTT	CASSGWNTEAFF
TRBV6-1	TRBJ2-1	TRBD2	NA	TGTGCCAGCAGTCAACCGGGACTAGTAGGGAATGAGCAGTTCTTC	CASSQPGLVGNEQFF
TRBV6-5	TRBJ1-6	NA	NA	TGTGCCAGCAGTTACCGGGGACTATATAATTCACCCCTCCACTTT	CASSYRGLYNSPLHF
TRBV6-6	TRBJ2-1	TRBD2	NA	TGTGCCAGCAGTCACAGCGGGAGGGGGGCTGAGCAGTTCTTC	CASSHSGRGAEQFF
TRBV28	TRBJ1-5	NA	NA	TGTGCCAGCAGGGAACGGCTAAATCAGCCCCAGCATTTT	CASRERLNQPQHF
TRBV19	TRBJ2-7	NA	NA	TGTGCCAGTAGTATGGTGCAGGGCTACGAGCAGTACTTC	CASSMVQGYEQYF
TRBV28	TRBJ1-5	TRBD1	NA	TGTGCCAGCAGTTTTCCTGGACAGGGCGATCAGCCCCAGCATTTT	CASSFPGQGDQPQHF
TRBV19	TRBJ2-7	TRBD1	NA	TGTGCCAGTAGTTCCCTTCCGGGACAGGGTGGAGAGCAGTACTTC	CASSSLPGQGGEQYF
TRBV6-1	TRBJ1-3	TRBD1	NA	TGTGCCAGCAGAGAGACAGGGTGGTCTGGAAACACCATATATTTT	CASRETGWSGNTIYF
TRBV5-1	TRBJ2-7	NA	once	TGCGCCAGCAGCGAGGGACTGGCGAAATACGAGCAGTACTTC	CASSEGLAKYEQYF
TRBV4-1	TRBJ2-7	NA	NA	TGCGCCAGCAGCCAAACAGGGCGCCAGGGCTCCTACGAGCAGTACTTC	CASSQTGRQGSYEQYF
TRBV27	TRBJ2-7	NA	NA	TGTGCCAGCAGTTTAGCCAGATCGGGTGAGCAGTACTTC	CASSLARSGEQYF
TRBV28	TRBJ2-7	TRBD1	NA	TGTGCCAGCAGTTTATTTATACAGGGGGCGACTTACGAGCAGTACTTC	CASSLFIQGATYEQYF
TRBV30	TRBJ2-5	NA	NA	TGTGCCTGGACCCACGGAGCACAAGAGACCCAGTACTTC	CAWTHGAQETQYF
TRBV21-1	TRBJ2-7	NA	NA	TGTGCCAGTAAGTCCAGGAGCTCCTACGAGCAGTACTTC	CASKSRSSYEQYF
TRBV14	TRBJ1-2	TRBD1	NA	TGTGCCAGCAGCCCCAGACAGGGCGACGGCTACACCTTC	CASSPRQGDGYTF
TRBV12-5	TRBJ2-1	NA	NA	TGTGCTAGTGGTTTGGTACTAGGCAGTCTTGTTGAGCAGTTCTTC	CASGLVLGSLVEQFF
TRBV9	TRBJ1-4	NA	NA	TGTGCCAGAGGACAGTCAACAACTAATGAAAAACTGTTTTTT	CARGQSTTNEKLFF
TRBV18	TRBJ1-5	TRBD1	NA	TGTGCCAGCTCCCCCTCGGGTAGGACAGGGGGTCATCAGCCCCAGCATTTT	CASSPSGRTGGHQPQHF